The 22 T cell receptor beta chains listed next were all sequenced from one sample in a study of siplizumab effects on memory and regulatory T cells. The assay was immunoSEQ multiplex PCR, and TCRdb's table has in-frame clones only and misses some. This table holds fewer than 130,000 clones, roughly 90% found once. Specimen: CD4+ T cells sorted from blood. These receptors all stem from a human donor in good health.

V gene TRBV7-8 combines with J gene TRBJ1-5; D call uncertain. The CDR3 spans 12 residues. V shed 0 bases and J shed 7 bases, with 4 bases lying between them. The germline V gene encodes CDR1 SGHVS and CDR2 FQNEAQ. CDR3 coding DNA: TGTGCCAGCAGCTTAGCGGCGCAGCCCCAGCATTTT. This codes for CASSLAAQPQHF.

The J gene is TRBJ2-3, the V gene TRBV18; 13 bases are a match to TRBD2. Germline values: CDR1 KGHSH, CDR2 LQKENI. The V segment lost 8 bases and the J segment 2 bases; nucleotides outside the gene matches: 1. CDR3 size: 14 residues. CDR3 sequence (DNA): TGTGCCAGCGGGACTAGCGGGGCCACAGATACGCAGTATTTT. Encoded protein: CASGTSGATDTQYF.

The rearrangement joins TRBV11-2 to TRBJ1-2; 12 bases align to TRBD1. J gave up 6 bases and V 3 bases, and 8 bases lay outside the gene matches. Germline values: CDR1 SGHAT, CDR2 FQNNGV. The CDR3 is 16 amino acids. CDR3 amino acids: CASSFTWGTGGDGYTF. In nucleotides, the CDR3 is TGTGCCAGCAGCTTCACTTGGGGGACAGGGGGCGATGGCTACACCTTC.

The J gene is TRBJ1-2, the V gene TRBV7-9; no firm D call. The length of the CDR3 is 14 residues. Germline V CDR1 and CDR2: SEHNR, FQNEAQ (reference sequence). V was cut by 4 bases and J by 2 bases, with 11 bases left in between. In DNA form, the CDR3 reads TGTGCCAGCAGCTCAAGGGCGTCGAACTATGGCTACACCTTC. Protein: CASSSRASNYGYTF. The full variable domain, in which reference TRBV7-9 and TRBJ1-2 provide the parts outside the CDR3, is DTGVSQNPRHKITKRGQNVTFRCDPISEHNRLYWYRQTLGQGPEFLTYFQNEAQLEKSRLLSDRFSAERPKGSFSTLEIQRTEQGDSAMYLCASSSRASNYGYTFGSGTRLTVV.

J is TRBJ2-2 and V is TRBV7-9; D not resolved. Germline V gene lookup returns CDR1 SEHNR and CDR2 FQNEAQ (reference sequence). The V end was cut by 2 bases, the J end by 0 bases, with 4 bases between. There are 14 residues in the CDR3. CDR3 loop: CASSLTPNTGELFF. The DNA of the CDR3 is TGTGCCAGCAGCTTAACCCCGAACACCGGGGAGCTGTTTTTT.

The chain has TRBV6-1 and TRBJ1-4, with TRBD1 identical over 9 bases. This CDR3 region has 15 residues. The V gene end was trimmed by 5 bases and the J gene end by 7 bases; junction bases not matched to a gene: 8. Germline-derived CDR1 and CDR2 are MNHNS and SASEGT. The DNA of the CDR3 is TGTGCCAGCAGTCCCGGGACAGGGATTAGTGAAAAACTGTTTTTT. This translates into CASSPGTGISEKLFF.

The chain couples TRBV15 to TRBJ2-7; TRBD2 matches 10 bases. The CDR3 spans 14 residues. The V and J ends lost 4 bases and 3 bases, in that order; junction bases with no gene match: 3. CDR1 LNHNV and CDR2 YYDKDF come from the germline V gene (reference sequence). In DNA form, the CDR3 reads TGTGCCACCAGCACCCGGACTAGCGGCTACGAGCAGTACTTC. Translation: CATSTRTSGYEQYF.

CDR3 amino acids: CASSPLTDYTEAFF. CDR3 nucleotides: TGTGCCAGCAGTCCCCTGACGGATTACACTGAAGCTTTCTTT. The chain uses TRBV6-5 and TRBJ1-1; the D is unclear. The V gene's germline CDR1 is MNHEY and CDR2 SVGAGI. CDR3 length: 14 residues. The V gene lost 5 bases and the J gene lost 3 bases, with 13 bases spanning the gap.

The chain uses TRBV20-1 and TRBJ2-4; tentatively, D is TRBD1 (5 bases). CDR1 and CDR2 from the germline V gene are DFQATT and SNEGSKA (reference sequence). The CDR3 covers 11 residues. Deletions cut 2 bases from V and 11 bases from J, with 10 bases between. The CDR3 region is CSARLDTVQYF. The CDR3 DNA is TGCAGTGCTAGATTGGACACAGTTCAGTACTTC.

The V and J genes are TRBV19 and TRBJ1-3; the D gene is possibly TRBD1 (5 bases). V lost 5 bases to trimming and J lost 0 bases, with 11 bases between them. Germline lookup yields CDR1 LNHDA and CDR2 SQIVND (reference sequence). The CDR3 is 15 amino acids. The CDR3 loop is CASSRPGSSGNTIYF. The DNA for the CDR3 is TGTGCCAGTAGTCGGCCAGGGAGCTCTGGAAACACCATATATTTT.

The chain's CDR3 is CASGSTGNTEAFF. In DNA, the CDR3 is TGTGCCAGCGGAAGTACAGGGAACACTGAAGCTTTCTTT. The V gene is TRBV5-4, the J gene TRBJ1-1; TRBD1 is a possible D gene (5 bases). Germline loops: CDR1 SGHNT, CDR2 YYREEE (reference sequence). The V and J ends lost 7 bases and 1 base respectively, with 11 bases between them. The CDR3 totals 13 residues.

The CDR3 DNA reads as TGCAGCGGCCGCGGACTATACACAGATACGCAGTATTTT. This translates into CSGRGLYTDTQYF. The gene calls are TRBV29-1 and TRBJ2-3, with D maybe TRBD2 (6 bases). Germline CDR1 is SQVTM and CDR2 is ANQGSEA. CDR3 length equals 13 residues. V lost 7 bases and J 2 bases, leaving 13 bases between the germline ends.

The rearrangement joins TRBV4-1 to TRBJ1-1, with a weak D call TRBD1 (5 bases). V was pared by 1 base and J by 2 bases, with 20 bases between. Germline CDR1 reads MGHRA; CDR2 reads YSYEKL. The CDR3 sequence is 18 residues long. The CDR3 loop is CASSQAKGRGEINTEAFF. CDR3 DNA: TGCGCCAGCAGCCAAGCTAAGGGTCGGGGGGAAATAAACACTGAAGCTTTCTTT.

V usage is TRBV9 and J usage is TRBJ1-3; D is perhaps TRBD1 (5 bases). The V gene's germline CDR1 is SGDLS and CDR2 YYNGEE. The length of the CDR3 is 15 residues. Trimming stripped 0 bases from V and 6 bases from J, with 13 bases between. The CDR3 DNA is TGTGCCAGCAGCGTAGGGGCAGGGAGGGAAAACACCATATATTTT. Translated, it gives CASSVGAGRENTIYF.

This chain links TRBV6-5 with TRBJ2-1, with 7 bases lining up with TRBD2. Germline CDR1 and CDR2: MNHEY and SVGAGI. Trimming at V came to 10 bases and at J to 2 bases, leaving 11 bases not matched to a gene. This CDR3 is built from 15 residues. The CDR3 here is CATKVGGSTYNEQFF. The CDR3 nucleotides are TGTGCCACCAAAGTCGGCGGGAGCACCTACAATGAGCAGTTCTTC.

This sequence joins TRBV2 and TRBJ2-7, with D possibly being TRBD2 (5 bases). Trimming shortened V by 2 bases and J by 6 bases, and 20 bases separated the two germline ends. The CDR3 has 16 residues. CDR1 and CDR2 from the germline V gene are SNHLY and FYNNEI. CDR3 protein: CASSELGLEVGGEQYF. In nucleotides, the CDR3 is TGTGCCAGCAGTGAACTAGGACTCGAGGTTGGCGGCGAGCAGTACTTC.

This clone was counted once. The CDR3 here is CASRFDGGSTDTQYF. CDR3 coding DNA: TGTGCCAGCCGCTTCGATGGGGGGTCTACAGATACGCAGTATTTT. The chain joins TRBV27 to TRBJ2-3; D possibly corresponds to TRBD2 (6 bases). CDR3 length equals 15 residues. The V end lost 8 bases, the J end lost 3 bases, and 18 bases lay between the germline ends. The germline CDR1 and CDR2 sequences are MNHEY and SMNVEV (reference sequence).

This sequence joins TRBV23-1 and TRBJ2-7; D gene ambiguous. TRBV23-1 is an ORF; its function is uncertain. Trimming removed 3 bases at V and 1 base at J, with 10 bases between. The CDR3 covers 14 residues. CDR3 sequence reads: CASSQGRPSYEQYF. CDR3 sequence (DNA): TGCGCCAGCAGTCAGGGCAGGCCGTCCTACGAGCAGTACTTC.

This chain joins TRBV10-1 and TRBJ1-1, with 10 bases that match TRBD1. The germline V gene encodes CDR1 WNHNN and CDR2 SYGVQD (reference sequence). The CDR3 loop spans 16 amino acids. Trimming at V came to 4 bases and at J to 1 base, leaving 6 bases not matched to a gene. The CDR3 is CASSASGTGANTEAFF. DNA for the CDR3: TGCGCCAGCAGTGCTTCCGGGACAGGGGCGAACACTGAAGCTTTCTTT.

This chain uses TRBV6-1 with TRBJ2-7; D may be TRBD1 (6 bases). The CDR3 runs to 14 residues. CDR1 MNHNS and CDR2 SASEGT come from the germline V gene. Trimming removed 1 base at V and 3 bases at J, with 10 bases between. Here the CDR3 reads CASSEGLGGYEQYF. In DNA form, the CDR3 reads TGTGCCAGCAGTGAAGGCTTAGGGGGCTACGAGCAGTACTTC.

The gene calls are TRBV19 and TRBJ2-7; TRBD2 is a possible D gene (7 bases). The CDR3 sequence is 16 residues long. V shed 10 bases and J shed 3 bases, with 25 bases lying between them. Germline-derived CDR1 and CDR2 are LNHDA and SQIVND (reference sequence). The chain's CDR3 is CANGGPLLSSIYEQYF. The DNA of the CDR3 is TGTGCCAACGGGGGGCCCCTCCTTTCATCTATCTACGAGCAGTACTTC.

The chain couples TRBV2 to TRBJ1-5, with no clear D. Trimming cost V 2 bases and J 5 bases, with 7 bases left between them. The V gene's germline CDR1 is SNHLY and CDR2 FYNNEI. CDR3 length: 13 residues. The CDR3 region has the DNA TGTGCCAGCAGTGAATTGAAGTATCAGCCCCAGCATTTT. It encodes CASSELKYQPQHF.